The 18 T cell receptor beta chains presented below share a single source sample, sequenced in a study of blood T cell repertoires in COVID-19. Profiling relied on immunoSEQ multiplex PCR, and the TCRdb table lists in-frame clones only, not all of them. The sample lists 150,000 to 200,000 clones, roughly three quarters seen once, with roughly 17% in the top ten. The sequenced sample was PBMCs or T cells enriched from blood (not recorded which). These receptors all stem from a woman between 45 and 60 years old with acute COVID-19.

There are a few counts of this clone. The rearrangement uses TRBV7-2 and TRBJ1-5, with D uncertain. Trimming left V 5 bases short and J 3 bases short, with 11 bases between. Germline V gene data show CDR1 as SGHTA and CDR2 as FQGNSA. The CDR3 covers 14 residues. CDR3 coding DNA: TGTGCCAGCAGCATCACAGATTACAATCAGCCCCAGCATTTT. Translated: CASSITDYNQPQHF.

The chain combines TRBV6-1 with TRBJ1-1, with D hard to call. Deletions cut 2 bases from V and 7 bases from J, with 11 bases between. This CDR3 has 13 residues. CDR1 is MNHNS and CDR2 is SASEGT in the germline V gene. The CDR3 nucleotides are TGTGCCAGCAGTGAACTAGCCGCAGGTGAAGCTTTCTTT. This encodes CASSELAAGEAFF.

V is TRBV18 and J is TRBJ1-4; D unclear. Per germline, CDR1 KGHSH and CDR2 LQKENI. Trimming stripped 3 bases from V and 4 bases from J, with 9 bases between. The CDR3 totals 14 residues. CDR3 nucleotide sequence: TGTGCCAGCTCACCCCGGGATGGTAATGAAAAACTGTTTTTT. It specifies CASSPRDGNEKLFF.

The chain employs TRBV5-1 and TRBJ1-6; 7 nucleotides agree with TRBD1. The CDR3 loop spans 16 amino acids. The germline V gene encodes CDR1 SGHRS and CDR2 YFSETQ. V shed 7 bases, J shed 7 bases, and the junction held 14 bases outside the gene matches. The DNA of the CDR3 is TGCGCCAGCTCCGAGTCGGGACAGCCCGCGAATTCACCCCTCCACTTT. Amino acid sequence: CASSESGQPANSPLHF.

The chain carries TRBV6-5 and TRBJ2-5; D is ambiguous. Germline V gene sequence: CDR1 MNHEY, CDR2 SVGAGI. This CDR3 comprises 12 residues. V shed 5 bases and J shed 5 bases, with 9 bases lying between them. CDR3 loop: CASSIHGETQYF. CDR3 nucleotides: TGTGCCAGCAGTATCCACGGGGAGACCCAGTACTTC.

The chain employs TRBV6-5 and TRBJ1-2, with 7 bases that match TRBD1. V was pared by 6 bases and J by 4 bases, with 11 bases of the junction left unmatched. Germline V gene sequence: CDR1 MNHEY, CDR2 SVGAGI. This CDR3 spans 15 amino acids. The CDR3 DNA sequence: TGTGCCAGCAGCTCTCCCGACAGGGTTAGCTATGGCTACACCTTC. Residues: CASSSPDRVSYGYTF.

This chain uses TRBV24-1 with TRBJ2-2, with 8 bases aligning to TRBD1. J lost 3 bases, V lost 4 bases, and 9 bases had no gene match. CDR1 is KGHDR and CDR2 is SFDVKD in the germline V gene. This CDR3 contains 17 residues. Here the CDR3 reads CATSEINPGGHTGELFF. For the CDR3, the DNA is TGTGCCACCAGTGAAATCAATCCAGGGGGCCACACCGGGGAGCTGTTTTTT.

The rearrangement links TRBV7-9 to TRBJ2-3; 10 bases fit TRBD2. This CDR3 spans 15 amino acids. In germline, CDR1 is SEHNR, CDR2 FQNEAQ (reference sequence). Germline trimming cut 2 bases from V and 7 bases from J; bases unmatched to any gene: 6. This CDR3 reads CASSLLAGGVNTQYF. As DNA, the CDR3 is TGTGCCAGCAGCTTATTAGCGGGGGGTGTTAATACGCAGTATTTT.

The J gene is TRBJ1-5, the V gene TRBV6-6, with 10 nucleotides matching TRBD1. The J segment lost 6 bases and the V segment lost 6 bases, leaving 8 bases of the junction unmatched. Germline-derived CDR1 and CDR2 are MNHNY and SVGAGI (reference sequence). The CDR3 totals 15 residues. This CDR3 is CASRAGTGDGQPQHF. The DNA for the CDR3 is TGTGCCAGCAGAGCCGGGACAGGGGATGGTCAGCCCCAGCATTTT.

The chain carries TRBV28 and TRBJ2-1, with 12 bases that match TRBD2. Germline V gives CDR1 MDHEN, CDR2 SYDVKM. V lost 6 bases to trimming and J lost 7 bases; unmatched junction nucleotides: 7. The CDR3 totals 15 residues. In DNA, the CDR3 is TGTGCCAGCAGCAAACCGGGACTAGCGGGTAATGAGCAGTTCTTC. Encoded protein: CASSKPGLAGNEQFF.

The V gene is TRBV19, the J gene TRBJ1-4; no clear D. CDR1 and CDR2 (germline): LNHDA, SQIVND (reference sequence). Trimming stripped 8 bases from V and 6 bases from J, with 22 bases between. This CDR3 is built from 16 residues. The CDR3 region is CASVDEDSRNDEKLFF. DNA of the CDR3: TGTGCCAGTGTGGATGAGGATTCGCGAAATGATGAAAAACTGTTTTTT.

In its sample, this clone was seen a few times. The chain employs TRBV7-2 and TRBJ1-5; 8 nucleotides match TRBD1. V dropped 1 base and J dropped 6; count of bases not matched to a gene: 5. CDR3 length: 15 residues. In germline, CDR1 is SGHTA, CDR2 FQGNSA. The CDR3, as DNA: TGTGCCAGCAGCTTAGGGACAGGGTTAAGTCAGCCCCAGCATTTT. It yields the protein CASSLGTGLSQPQHF.

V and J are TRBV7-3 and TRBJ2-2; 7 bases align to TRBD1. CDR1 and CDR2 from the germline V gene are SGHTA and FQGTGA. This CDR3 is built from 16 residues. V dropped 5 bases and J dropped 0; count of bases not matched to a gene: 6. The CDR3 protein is CASSTRQGANTGELFF. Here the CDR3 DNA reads TGTGCCAGCAGCACCAGACAGGGAGCGAACACCGGGGAGCTGTTTTTT.

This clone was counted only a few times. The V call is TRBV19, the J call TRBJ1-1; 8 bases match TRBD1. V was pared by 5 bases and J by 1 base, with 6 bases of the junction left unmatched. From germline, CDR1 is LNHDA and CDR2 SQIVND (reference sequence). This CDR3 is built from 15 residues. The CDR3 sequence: CASSGTGTGNTEAFF. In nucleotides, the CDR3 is TGTGCCAGTAGTGGTACCGGGACAGGGAACACTGAAGCTTTCTTT.

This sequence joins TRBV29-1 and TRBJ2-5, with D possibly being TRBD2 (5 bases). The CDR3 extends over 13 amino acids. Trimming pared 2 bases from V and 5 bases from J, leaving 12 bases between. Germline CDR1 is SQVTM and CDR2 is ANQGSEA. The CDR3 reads CSVEPSSEETQYF. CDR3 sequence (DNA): TGCAGCGTTGAACCTAGCTCGGAGGAGACCCAGTACTTC.

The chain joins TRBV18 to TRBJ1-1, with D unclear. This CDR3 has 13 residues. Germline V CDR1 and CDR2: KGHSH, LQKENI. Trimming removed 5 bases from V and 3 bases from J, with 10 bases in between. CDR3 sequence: CASSAIEDTEAFF. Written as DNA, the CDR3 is TGTGCCAGCTCAGCGATTGAGGACACTGAAGCTTTCTTT.

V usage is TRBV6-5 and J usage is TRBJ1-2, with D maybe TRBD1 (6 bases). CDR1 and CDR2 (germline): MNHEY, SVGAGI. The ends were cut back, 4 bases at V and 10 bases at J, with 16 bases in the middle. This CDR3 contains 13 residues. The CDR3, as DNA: TGTGCCAGCAGTTCCACAGGGTTCCTCGTCTACACCTTC. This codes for CASSSTGFLVYTF.

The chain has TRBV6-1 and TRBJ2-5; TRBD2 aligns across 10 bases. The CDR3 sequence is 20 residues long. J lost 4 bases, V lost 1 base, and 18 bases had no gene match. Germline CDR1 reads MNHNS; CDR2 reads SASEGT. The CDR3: CASSEDKGLAANSRRETQYF. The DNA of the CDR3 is TGTGCCAGCAGTGAAGATAAAGGACTAGCGGCTAACTCGAGGCGAGAGACCCAGTACTTC.